A single sample is the source of the 10 T cell receptor beta chains below, sequenced in a study of blood T cells in healthy people across ages. Alongside a J-beta primer mix, a sample-barcoded 5' primer served in a second PCR lasting about 7 to 12 cycles. Each CDR3 protein gets one entry after TCRdb re-called the 5' RACE reads with MiXCR. The sample yields roughly 700,000 distinct CDR3 sequences, around 49% seen once. Sample: blood. These TCRs come from a woman aged 55-69 years in good health.

This clonotype showed up just once. At one of its ends the junction is not consistent with the germline gene, which may arise from a read error. The chain couples TRBV7-7 to TRBJ2-5; D is unresolved. The germline CDR1 and CDR2 sequences are SSHAT and FNYEAQ (reference sequence). The CDR3 runs to 14 residues. The CDR3 here is CASSLNRIQETQYF. In DNA, the CDR3 is TGTGCTAGCAGCTTAAATAGAATTCAAGAGACCCAGTACTTC.

This chain uses TRBV28 with TRBJ1-2; D is possibly TRBD1 (6 bases). V lost 2 bases and J 8 bases, leaving 12 bases between the germline ends. Germline CDR1 reads MDHEN; CDR2 reads SYDVKM. The CDR3 has 13 residues. DNA of the CDR3: TGTGCCAGCAGTTTAGGCGGGGGCTGGGGCTACACCTTC. Protein sequence: CASSLGGGWGYTF.

The chain combines TRBV29-1 with TRBJ2-5, with 9 positions matching TRBD2. J was trimmed by 11 bases and V by 7 bases; bases with no gene match: 20. The CDR3 runs to 15 residues. CDR1 is SQVTM, CDR2 ANQGSEA, per germline. The CDR3: CSAPTSGSINVEQYF. The CDR3 coding sequence is TGCAGCGCCCCGACTAGCGGCAGTATCAATGTTGAGCAGTACTTC.

This chain's CDR3 is CSAKIRGLAGGYEQYF. The CDR3 bases are TGCAGTGCTAAAATCAGGGGGCTAGCGGGAGGCTACGAGCAGTACTTC. The chain has TRBV20-1 and TRBJ2-7; 11 positions agree with TRBD2. Germline trimming cut 4 bases from V and 3 bases from J; bases unmatched to any gene: 11. Germline V lookup: CDR1 DFQATT, CDR2 SNEGSKA (reference sequence). This CDR3 is built from 16 residues.

The J gene is TRBJ2-7, the V gene TRBV7-2; D call uncertain. This CDR3 has 14 amino acids. Germline V gene data show CDR1 as SGHTA and CDR2 as FQGNSA. The ends were cut back, 1 base at V and 3 bases at J, with 10 bases in the middle. DNA for the CDR3: TGTGCCAGCAGCTTAGTTCCCATTAGCTACGAGCAGTACTTC. Protein: CASSLVPISYEQYF. The full variable domain, its missing parts supplied by reference TRBV7-2 and TRBJ2-7, is GAGVSQSPSNKVTEKGKDVELRCDPISGHTALYWYRQSLGQGLEFLIYFQGNSAPDKSGLPSDRFSAERTGGSVSTLTIQRTQQEDSAVYLCASSLVPISYEQYFGPGTRLTVT.

The chain uses TRBV4-3 and TRBJ1-3; D ambiguous. Germline V lookup: CDR1 LGHNA, CDR2 YSLEER. V was trimmed by 0 bases and J by 4 bases, leaving 13 bases between them. The CDR3 is 16 residues long. CDR3 DNA: TGCGCCAGCAGCCAAGATCCGGGCCCTTCGGGAAACACCATATATTTT. Translated, it gives CASSQDPGPSGNTIYF.

This chain uses TRBV20-1 with TRBJ1-1; 7 bases agree with TRBD1. CDR1 and CDR2 (germline): DFQATT, SNEGSKA (reference sequence). The CDR3 runs 15 residues. The J segment lost 5 bases and the V segment lost 1 base, leaving 10 bases of the junction unmatched. The DNA for the CDR3 is TGCAGTGCTAGAGGGCTTAGGGGGCGAGATACTGAAGCTTTCTTT. Translated: CSARGLRGRDTEAFF.

This sequence joins TRBV27 and TRBJ2-4; no reliable D call. The DNA end is a closer match to TRBJ2-5, so the J assignment may be wrong. The CDR3 contains 12 residues. CDR1 MNHEY and CDR2 SMNVEV come from the germline V gene (reference sequence). CDR3 DNA: TGTGCCAGTCTCACATCAACGGGGACCCAGTACTTC. It is translated as CASLTSTGTQYF.

The chain links TRBV5-1 to TRBJ2-5; 7 bases line up with TRBD2. The CDR3 spans 16 residues. Per the germline V gene, CDR1 is SGHRS and CDR2 is YFSETQ. V was clipped by 3 bases and J by 4 bases; unmatched bases: 12. The CDR3 spells CASSWGGREMGETQYF. In DNA form, the CDR3 reads TGCGCCAGCAGCTGGGGCGGGCGGGAGATGGGAGAGACCCAGTACTTC.

A remark on this clonotype: The junction does not match germline at one end; this may be a read error. This chain connects TRBV7-6 to TRBJ2-4; 10 bases match TRBD2. TRBJ2-7 matches the DNA end more closely, so the J call is doubtful. The germline V gene encodes CDR1 SGHVS and CDR2 FNYEAQ. The CDR3 sequence is 15 residues long. The CDR3: CASRLEREGPYEQYF. The CDR3 region has the DNA TGTGCCAGCAGGTTAGAGCGGGAGGGCCCCTACGAGCAGTACTTC.